This T cell receptor (beta chain) was captured in a study of blood T cell dynamics during melanoma immunotherapy. The wider study: Patients with metastatic melanoma got pembrolizumab or nivolumab-ipilimumab as first-line care.

Sequenced by immunoSEQ multiplex PCR; TCRdb stores in-frame clones only, minus some. Of over 3,500 clones listed, 80% to 90% were seen once; the top ten hold roughly 13%. CDR1 is SGDLS, CDR2 YYNGEE, per germline. The CDR3 length is 15 residues. V was clipped by 3 bases and J by 2 bases, with 14 bases between them. Stated time point: pre-treatment baseline. Sampling occurred pretreatment (T0) and at week 3 (W3), after cycle one of checkpoint blockade. At 12 weeks after first infusion, RECIST 1.1 defined response for most patients. Patients with prior systemic cancer treatment, concomitant immunosuppressants, or other active malignancies were excluded.

The genes are TRBV9 and TRBJ1-1, with a possible D match to TRBD1 (5 bases). This receptor was taken from a human donor with melanoma. The starting material was blood, obtained from a patient treated with checkpoint blockade. CDR3 nucleotide sequence: TGTGCCAGCAGCGCGGGAGGGACCTCCAACACTGAAGCTTTCTTT. Its translation is CASSAGGTSNTEAFF.